Below, 19 T cell receptor beta chains from the same sample are listed, as sequenced in a study of blood T cell repertoires in COVID-19. Method: immunoSEQ multiplex PCR; TCRdb's copy keeps in-frame clones and lacks some. The profile shows about 94,000 clones, about 86% of them singletons. The sequenced material came from peripheral blood. All receptors derive from a man aged 55 to 70 with acute or convalescent COVID-19.

This chain joins TRBV11-1 and TRBJ2-7; 7 bases line up with TRBD1. CDR1 SGHAT and CDR2 FQDESV come from the germline V gene (reference sequence). V was pared by 5 bases and J by 0 bases, with 4 bases of the junction left unmatched. This CDR3 has 14 residues. CDR3 amino acids: CASSVQGTSYEQYF. CDR3 DNA: TGTGCCAGCAGCGTACAGGGGACCTCCTACGAGCAGTACTTC.

This clone was seen only once. The chain employs TRBV11-2 and TRBJ1-6; TRBD1 matches 8 bases. With V trimmed by 0 bases and J by 9 bases, 4 bases remained unmatched. Germline V gives CDR1 SGHAT, CDR2 FQNNGV. The CDR3 totals 15 residues. The CDR3 DNA reads as TGTGCCAGCAGCTTAGAAACAGGGGGGAGTTCACCCCTCCACTTT. Its translation is CASSLETGGSSPLHF.

The chain is built from TRBV5-1 and TRBJ1-3; 7 nucleotides match TRBD1. J was trimmed by 3 bases and V by 3 bases; bases with no gene match: 3. This CDR3 is 14 amino acids long. Germline V lookup: CDR1 SGHRS, CDR2 YFSETQ. CDR3 nucleotides: TGCGCCAGCAGCTCTTCAGGGGGTGGAAACACCATATATTTT. Translated: CASSSSGGGNTIYF.

This chain joins TRBV30 and TRBJ2-1; D possibly corresponds to TRBD1 (6 bases). Trimming took off 3 bases at V and 11 bases at J, with 14 bases between the two ends. The CDR3 totals 12 residues. Germline CDR1 reads GTSNPN; CDR2 reads SVGIG (reference sequence). Here the CDR3 DNA reads TGTGCCTGGAGCGCTGGGGGCGTAAAGCAGTTCTTC. Protein product: CAWSAGGVKQFF.

The genes are TRBV2 and TRBJ1-2; 8 bases fit TRBD1. With V trimmed by 6 bases and J by 4 bases, 7 bases remained unmatched. The germline CDR1 and CDR2 sequences are SNHLY and FYNNEI. The CDR3 loop spans 14 amino acids. Here the CDR3 reads CASSAGGRGYGYTF. The CDR3 DNA is TGTGCCAGCAGCGCAGGGGGCCGTGGCTATGGCTACACCTTC.

The sample holds one count of this clone. This chain uses TRBV5-1 with TRBJ1-2, with 10 bases that match TRBD1. This CDR3 is 14 amino acids long. V lost 0 bases to trimming and J lost 6 bases; unmatched junction nucleotides: 2. The germline V gene encodes CDR1 SGHRS and CDR2 YFSETQ. The CDR3 region is CASSLGQGADGYTF. DNA of the CDR3: TGCGCCAGCAGCTTGGGACAGGGGGCGGATGGCTACACCTTC.

This chain joins TRBV10-2 and TRBJ1-5, with 10 bases aligning to TRBD1. The CDR3 loop spans 17 amino acids. Germline V lookup: CDR1 WSHSY, CDR2 SAAADI. V was pared by 4 bases and J by 1 base, with 7 bases of the junction left unmatched. CDR3 amino acids: CASSALRQGASNQPQHF. CDR3 bases: TGCGCCAGCAGTGCTTTAAGACAGGGGGCCAGCAATCAGCCCCAGCATTTT.

The rearrangement links TRBV6-5 to TRBJ1-2; 7 nucleotides align to TRBD1. From germline, CDR1 is MNHEY and CDR2 SVGAGI. CDR3 size: 15 residues. Unmatched junction bases numbered 12, after V lost 5 bases and J lost 6 bases. CDR3 nucleotide sequence: TGTGCCAGCAGTCAGTCCGGACAGGAGGGAAATGGCTACACCTTC. Amino acid sequence: CASSQSGQEGNGYTF.

The chain combines TRBV27 with TRBJ2-1; TRBD2 agrees at 10 bases. The V gene's germline CDR1 is MNHEY and CDR2 SMNVEV (reference sequence). Trimming cost V 3 bases and J 3 bases; bases outside gene matches: 5. The CDR3 runs to 16 residues. The CDR3 is CASSLTTSGFYNEQFF. For the CDR3, the DNA is TGTGCCAGCAGTTTGACGACTAGCGGGTTCTACAATGAGCAGTTCTTC.

V gene TRBV4-2 combines with J gene TRBJ1-5, with D unresolved. The length of the CDR3 is 13 residues. CDR1 and CDR2 (germline): LGHNA, YNFKEQ. Trimming removed 0 bases from V and 6 bases from J, with 6 bases in between. The CDR3 loop is CASSQDGSQPQHF. The CDR3 bases are TGTGCCAGCAGCCAAGACGGGAGTCAGCCCCAGCATTTT.

The rearrangement uses TRBV19 and TRBJ1-2, with 7 bases identical to TRBD1. CDR1 and CDR2 (germline): LNHDA, SQIVND (reference sequence). With 3 bases clipped from V and 4 bases from J, the junction kept 5 bases outside the gene matches. The CDR3 sequence is 14 residues long. Here the CDR3 reads CASSIRTGVYGYTF. The CDR3 bases are TGTGCCAGTAGTATTCGGACAGGAGTCTATGGCTACACCTTC.

This chain joins TRBV9 and TRBJ1-5; no firm D call. Trimming pared 0 bases from V and 9 bases from J, leaving 13 bases between. Germline CDR1 and CDR2: SGDLS and YYNGEE. CDR3 size: 14 residues. The CDR3: CASSVGQAGWPQHF. For the CDR3, the DNA is TGTGCCAGCAGCGTAGGACAAGCTGGGTGGCCCCAGCATTTT.

V and J are TRBV24-1 and TRBJ2-3; D is ambiguous. The CDR3 has 12 amino acids. Germline CDR1 and CDR2: KGHDR and SFDVKD. V gave up 4 bases and J gave up 2 bases, with 3 bases separating them. The CDR3 loop is CATSDVTDTQYF. The CDR3 DNA is TGTGCCACCAGTGACGTCACAGATACGCAGTATTTT.

This clone has only one observation. The chain has TRBV2 and TRBJ1-1, with D possibly TRBD1 on 5 matching bases. Germline CDR1 SNHLY, CDR2 FYNNEI. The V gene lost 9 bases and the J gene lost 4 bases, with 18 bases spanning the gap. The CDR3 length is 14 residues. The CDR3 here is CARGREGRGTEAFF. CDR3 coding DNA: TGTGCCAGGGGGAGGGAGGGGCGAGGCACTGAAGCTTTCTTT.

This clone appeared a few times. Written as DNA, the CDR3 is TGTGCCAGTAGTATAAGATGGAGTCAGACTAATCAGCCCCAGCATTTT. Translated: CASSIRWSQTNQPQHF. The chain carries TRBV19 and TRBJ1-5; D gene unclear. This CDR3 region has 16 residues. With 2 bases removed from V and 4 bases from J, the gap between germline ends came to 15 bases. Germline V gene lookup returns CDR1 LNHDA and CDR2 SQIVND (reference sequence).

This clone was picked up one time. The chain employs TRBV19 and TRBJ2-7; possibly TRBD2 for D (5 bases). V lost 3 bases, J lost 0 bases, and 9 bases lay in between. Germline CDR1 is LNHDA and CDR2 is SQIVND (reference sequence). The CDR3 length is 14 residues. CDR3 sequence reads: CASSITSGSYEQYF. In DNA form, the CDR3 reads TGTGCCAGTAGTATTACCAGCGGCTCCTACGAGCAGTACTTC.

V gene TRBV7-8 combines with J gene TRBJ2-3, with a possible D match to TRBD1 (6 bases). V was pared by 5 bases and J by 4 bases, with 10 bases between. Germline V gene data show CDR1 as SGHVS and CDR2 as FQNEAQ. This CDR3 is built from 13 residues. CDR3: CASSTQGADTQYF. The CDR3 nucleotides are TGTGCCAGCAGCACACAGGGTGCAGATACGCAGTATTTT.

In this sample, this clone turned up once. The chain carries TRBV12-2 and TRBJ1-3. TRBV12-2 is given as a pseudogene. CDR3 length equals 15 residues. CDR3 DNA sequence: TGTGCAAGTCGCTTAGCGCGGGGCTCTGGAAACACCATATATTTT. This gives the protein CASRLARGSGNTIYF.

V usage is TRBV6-1 and J usage is TRBJ1-1; TRBD1 might be the D (6 bases). Per the germline V gene, CDR1 is MNHNS and CDR2 is SASEGT. V was cut by 0 bases and J by 4 bases, with 12 bases left in between. CDR3 length: 15 residues. CDR3 sequence: CASSEAIGGSTEAFF. As DNA, the CDR3 is TGTGCCAGCAGTGAAGCAATTGGGGGCTCCACTGAAGCTTTCTTT.